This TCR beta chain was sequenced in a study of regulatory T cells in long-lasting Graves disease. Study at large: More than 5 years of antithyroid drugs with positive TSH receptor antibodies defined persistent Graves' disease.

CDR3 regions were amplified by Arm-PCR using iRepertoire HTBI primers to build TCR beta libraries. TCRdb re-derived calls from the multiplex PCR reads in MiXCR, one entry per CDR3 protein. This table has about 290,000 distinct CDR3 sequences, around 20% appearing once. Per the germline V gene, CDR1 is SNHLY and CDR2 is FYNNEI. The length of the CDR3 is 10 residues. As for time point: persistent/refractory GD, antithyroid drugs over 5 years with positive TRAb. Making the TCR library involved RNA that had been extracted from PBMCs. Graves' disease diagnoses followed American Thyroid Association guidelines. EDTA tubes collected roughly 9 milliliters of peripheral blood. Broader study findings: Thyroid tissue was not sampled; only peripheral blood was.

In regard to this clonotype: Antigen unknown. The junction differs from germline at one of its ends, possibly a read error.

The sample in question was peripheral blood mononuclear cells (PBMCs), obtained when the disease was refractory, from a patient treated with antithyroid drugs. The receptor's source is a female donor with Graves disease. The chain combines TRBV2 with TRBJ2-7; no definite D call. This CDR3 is CTSSSYEQYF. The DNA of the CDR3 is TGTACCAGCAGTTCCTACGAGCAGTACTTC.